This is a list of T cell receptor beta chains from one sample in a study of vaccination and CD4 T cells after COVID-19. From the PCR reads, TCRdb called clonotypes with MiXCR, one entry per CDR3 protein. The sample holds some 15,000 distinct CDR3 sequences, under 25% seen once. The antigens of these receptors remain unknown. Sequenced input: cultured CD4+ T cells from blood. The receptors derive from a human donor with COVID-19. CDR3s leave out the opening cysteine and the closing phenylalanine or tryptophan. Expanded clones are given a class, and other clones once, few, many or no size at all.

J gene: TRBJ2-4; clone size: -; V gene: TRBV11-3; CDR3 protein: ASSLDRGRAIQY
J gene: TRBJ2-3; clone size: -; V gene: TRBV30; CDR3 protein: AWSVLAGGPTDTQY
J gene: TRBJ2-5; clone size: -; V gene: TRBV24-1; CDR3 protein: VTQRGGKYQETQY
J gene: TRBJ2-5; clone size: -; V gene: TRBV2; CDR3 protein: ATGRTREGRVIQETQY
J gene: TRBJ2-3; clone size: -; V gene: TRBV5-3; CDR3 protein: ASRPGRTTDTQY
J gene: TRBJ1-1; clone size: medium-sized; V gene: TRBV11-2; CDR3 protein: ASSLPRGEAF
J gene: TRBJ2-7; clone size: few; V gene: TRBV7-3; CDR3 protein: ASSLTGAREQY
J gene: TRBJ2-3; clone size: -; V gene: TRBV6-5; CDR3 protein: ASSYFSSGGAPDTQY
J gene: TRBJ1-2; clone size: -; V gene: TRBV5-1; CDR3 protein: ASSPRVGYGYT
J gene: TRBJ2-1; clone size: few; V gene: TRBV24-1; CDR3 protein: ATSDLGADSPYNEQF
J gene: TRBJ1-4; clone size: medium-sized; V gene: TRBV24-1; CDR3 protein: ATSDGGQGAYEKLF
J gene: TRBJ1-4; clone size: -; V gene: TRBV5-1; CDR3 protein: ASSMDRGGEKLF
J gene: TRBJ1-6; clone size: few; V gene: TRBV27; CDR3 protein: ASCAGRNSPLH
J gene: TRBJ2-2; clone size: medium-sized; V gene: TRBV10-3; CDR3 protein: AIADDTGELF
J gene: TRBJ1-2; clone size: -; V gene: TRBV7-3; CDR3 protein: ASSVGTGGGYT
J gene: TRBJ2-3; clone size: -; V gene: TRBV7-2; CDR3 protein: ASSFGLAPDTQY
J gene: TRBJ2-5; clone size: few; V gene: TRBV6-5; CDR3 protein: ASSYLAKEETQY
J gene: TRBJ2-7; clone size: -; V gene: TRBV5-1; CDR3 protein: ASSLTGQAYEQY
J gene: TRBJ1-4; clone size: -; V gene: TRBV2; CDR3 protein: ASSVGGGERKLF
J gene: TRBJ2-7; clone size: -; V gene: TRBV29-1; CDR3 protein: SVGDIGERY
J gene: TRBJ2-2; clone size: -; V gene: TRBV24-1; CDR3 protein: ATSVQGGTGELF
J gene: TRBJ2-4; clone size: few; V gene: TRBV9; CDR3 protein: ASSSQGGGVNIQY
J gene: TRBJ2-3; clone size: -; V gene: TRBV5-1; CDR3 protein: ASNGAGSADTQY
J gene: TRBJ1-2; clone size: medium-sized; V gene: TRBV6-1; CDR3 protein: ATATGGNYGYT
J gene: TRBJ1-5; clone size: -; V gene: TRBV20-1; CDR3 protein: SAREGQPQH